The 13 T cell receptor beta chains given below trace back to one sample, sequenced in a study of a mutant IDH1 vaccine in newly diagnosed glioma. Clones were sequenced by immunoSEQ multiplex PCR, and TCRdb holds only the in-frame ones, with some missing. The sample includes about 24,000 clones, 82% seen only once; the top ten take about 3.8%. Sample time point: week 47, end of study. Every vaccination contained 300 ug of the mutant IDH1 20-mer peptide and was paired with topical imiquimod. No antigen has been assigned to these receptors. The sequences come from PBMCs, collected from a glioma patient whose treatment included an IDH1 peptide vaccine. The source is a man between 35 and 55 years old with glioma. Some clones in this sample may be carry-over from other donors' samples.

V usage is TRBV30 and J usage is TRBJ2-7; D call uncertain. The CDR3 totals 13 residues. In germline, CDR1 is GTSNPN, CDR2 SVGIG (reference sequence). V was clipped by 7 bases and J by 0 bases, with 13 bases between them. This chain's CDR3 is CASLSRSSYEQYF. The CDR3 nucleotides read TGTGCCTCCCTCTCTCGAAGCTCCTACGAGCAGTACTTC.

On this clone itself: The junction does not match germline at one end; this may be a read error. V gene TRBV7-7 combines with J gene TRBJ2-7; 9 positions agree with TRBD1. The CDR3 totals 15 residues. Germline CDR1 SSHAT, CDR2 FNYEAQ (reference sequence). CDR3 loop: CASSFCRTGVHEQYF. The CDR3 DNA reads TGTGCTAGCAGCTTCTGCCGGACAGGGGTACACGAGCAGTACTTC.

This clone was seen just once. The chain links TRBV6-5 to TRBJ1-6, with D possibly matching TRBD1 (5 bases). This CDR3 has 15 amino acids. Trimming removed 4 bases from V and 9 bases from J, with 16 bases in between. From germline, CDR1 is MNHEY and CDR2 SVGAGI. For the CDR3, the DNA is TGTGCCAGCAGTTCCTCCCCCGAGGGGATTTCACCCCTCCACTTT. This gives the protein CASSSSPEGISPLHF.

The gene calls are TRBV4-2 and TRBJ1-1, with D perhaps TRBD1 (5 bases). Germline CDR1 and CDR2: LGHNA and YNFKEQ. The CDR3 spans 14 residues. Trimming pared 4 bases from V and 1 base from J, leaving 10 bases between. The DNA of the CDR3 is TGTGCCAGCAGCCCCCGGAGGGGGAACACTGAAGCTTTCTTT. As protein: CASSPRRGNTEAFF.

This clone has only one observation. The V gene is TRBV7-8, the J gene TRBJ2-3, with TRBD2 identical over 13 bases. CDR3 length: 16 amino acids. Trimming cost V 5 bases and J 4 bases; bases outside gene matches: 6. CDR1 is SGHVS and CDR2 is FQNEAQ in the germline V gene. The CDR3 region is CASSLRLAGGSDTQYF. DNA for the CDR3: TGTGCCAGCAGCCTTAGACTAGCGGGGGGTTCAGATACGCAGTATTTT.

The chain couples TRBV4-1 to TRBJ1-1; D gene ambiguous. CDR1 MGHRA and CDR2 YSYEKL come from the germline V gene. The CDR3 is made up of 11 amino acids. V lost 4 bases and J 3 bases, leaving 3 bases between the germline ends. The CDR3 is CASSRDTEAFF. The CDR3 DNA reads TGCGCCAGCAGCCGAGACACTGAAGCTTTCTTT.

The chain joins TRBV9 to TRBJ2-5; the match to TRBD1 covers 11 bases. V lost 2 bases, J lost 4 bases, and 7 bases stayed unmatched. The CDR3 is 16 residues long. Germline V gene data show CDR1 as SGDLS and CDR2 as YYNGEE. CDR3 region: CASSVVSGTGGETQYF. CDR3 bases: TGTGCCAGCAGCGTGGTTTCCGGGACAGGGGGAGAGACCCAGTACTTC.

The rearrangement joins TRBV19 to TRBJ1-2; 7 bases line up with TRBD1. The CDR3 runs to 16 residues. Germline-derived CDR1 and CDR2 are LNHDA and SQIVND (reference sequence). V lost 5 bases, J lost 5 bases, and 14 bases stayed unmatched. CDR3 amino acids: CASSARFSGTEYGYTF. In DNA form, the CDR3 reads TGTGCCAGTAGTGCCCGGTTCTCCGGGACAGAGTATGGCTACACCTTC.

This sequence joins TRBV19 and TRBJ2-1, with D hard to call. V was clipped by 9 bases and J by 8 bases, with 14 bases between them. Germline CDR1 reads LNHDA; CDR2 reads SQIVND (reference sequence). The CDR3 consists of 12 residues. The CDR3 loop reads CASRKIGDEQFF. The CDR3 DNA is TGTGCCAGCCGAAAAATTGGGGATGAGCAGTTCTTC.

The chain joins TRBV11-2 to TRBJ1-1; possible D gene TRBD1, 6 bases. CDR3 length: 14 amino acids. The V end was cut by 1 base, the J end by 7 bases, with 13 bases between. CDR1 and CDR2 (germline): SGHAT, FQNNGV. The CDR3 nucleotides are TGTGCCAGCAGCTTAGGGAGTGGGACATTTGAAGCTTTCTTT. Its protein product is CASSLGSGTFEAFF.

V gene TRBV7-2 combines with J gene TRBJ1-1; D unresolved. V lost 6 bases and J lost 2, with 16 bases in between. Germline CDR1 is SGHTA and CDR2 is FQGNSA. This CDR3 region has 15 residues. The CDR3 loop reads CASRITQNRNTEAFF. Here the CDR3 DNA reads TGTGCCAGCAGGATTACACAGAATAGAAACACTGAAGCTTTCTTT.

The rearrangement joins TRBV2 to TRBJ1-6, with D possibly matching TRBD1 (6 bases). Trimming stripped 7 bases from V and 6 bases from J, with 25 bases between. The CDR3 is 18 amino acids. CDR1 and CDR2 (germline): SNHLY, FYNNEI. CDR3 bases: TGTGCCAGCAAAACGGACCCCAGGGGACAATATCGTAATTCACCCCTCCACTTT. Amino acids: CASKTDPRGQYRNSPLHF.

The chain uses TRBV10-2 and TRBJ2-2; TRBD1 might be the D (6 bases). This CDR3 has 14 residues. Germline CDR1 WSHSY, CDR2 SAAADI. V lost 4 bases to trimming and J lost 5 bases, with 11 bases between them. This chain's CDR3 is CASSARGRTGELFF. CDR3 nucleotide sequence: TGCGCCAGCAGTGCCAGGGGACGGACCGGGGAGCTGTTTTTT.